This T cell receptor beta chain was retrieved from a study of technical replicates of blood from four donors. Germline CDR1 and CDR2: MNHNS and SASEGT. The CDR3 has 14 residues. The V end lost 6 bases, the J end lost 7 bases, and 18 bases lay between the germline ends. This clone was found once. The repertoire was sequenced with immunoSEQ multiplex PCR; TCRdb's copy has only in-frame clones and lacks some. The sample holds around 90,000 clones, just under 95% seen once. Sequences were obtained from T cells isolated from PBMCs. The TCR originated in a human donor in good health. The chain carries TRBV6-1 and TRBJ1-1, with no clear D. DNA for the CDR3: TGTGCCAGCAGGCAGCGGGAGCAGCCCCTTGAAGCTTTCTTT. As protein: CASRQREQPLEAFF.